This T cell receptor beta chain appears in the sequencing data of a study of blood T cell repertoires in COVID-19. The germline V gene encodes CDR1 KGHDR and CDR2 SFDVKD. The CDR3 consists of 13 residues. Trimming took off 7 bases at V and 3 bases at J, with 8 bases between the two ends. Original processing notes: The assay estimated nucleated cells by amplifying reference gene primers. TCRdb keeps only in-frame clones here, not all; method: immunoSEQ multiplex PCR. The V and J calls and clone size are taken from that table; D and trimming were inferred from the DNA. The sample lists roughly 48,000 clones; around 80% were seen once. The sample holds a few counts of this clone.

Material for sequencing was peripheral blood. The V gene is TRBV24-1, the J gene TRBJ1-4; D unclear. The sequence came from a man aged 65-85 years with acute or convalescent COVID-19. CDR3 DNA sequence: TGTGCCACCAGGGCGGCCGCTAATGAAAAACTGTTTTTT. Protein product: CATRAAANEKLFF.